This T cell receptor (beta chain) was recorded in a study of T cell responses to AZD1222 COVID-19 vaccine. General study findings and limits: Donors were chiefly white British, with a greater number of females, and clonal diversity was perhaps underestimated. Of spike-specific TCRs, nearly half reportedly target regions left unmutated in variants.

Profiling relied on immunoSEQ multiplex PCR, and the TCRdb table lists in-frame clones only, not all of them. The repertoire holds over 130,000 clones, with more than 70% as singletons. Trimming left V 5 bases short and J 6 bases short, with 25 bases between. Germline lookup yields CDR1 MDHEN and CDR2 SYDVKM. This CDR3 contains 17 residues. Timing groups of about 4 and about 12 weeks for second doses were pooled. Points on this clone: Its specificity is not known.

This rearrangement joins TRBV28 to TRBJ1-2, with D possibly matching TRBD1 (6 bases). This clonotype originated in an adult who received the AZD1222 COVID-19 vaccine. The specimen comprised peripheral blood, sampled 28 days after the second AZD1222 dose. The CDR3 loop is CASSILSRDDRKHGYTF. The CDR3, as DNA: TGTGCCAGCAGTATACTTTCGCGGGACGACAGGAAGCATGGCTACACCTTC.